This T cell receptor beta chain stems from a study of T cell responses to AZD1222 COVID-19 vaccine. Using immunoSEQ multiplex PCR, the repertoire was profiled, and TCRdb retains in-frame clones only, with some absent. The table lists 150,000 to 200,000 clones, just over 90% of them singletons. The ends lost 1 base at V and 2 bases at J; junction bases unmatched: 10. The CDR3 sequence is 17 residues long. The germline CDR1 and CDR2 sequences are SEHNR and FQNEAQ (reference sequence). Specimen: peripheral blood, collected 28 days after the second dose of the MenACWY control vaccine. The rearrangement joins TRBV7-9 to TRBJ2-5, with 7 bases fitting TRBD1. This clonotype originated in an adult who received the MenACWY meningococcal vaccine as a control. The CDR3, as DNA: TGTGCCAGCAGCTTAGGACAGGGAAGTAGGAGGCAAGAGACCCAGTACTTC. This codes for CASSLGQGSRRQETQYF. Full variable domain (remainder filled in from reference TRBV7-9 and TRBJ2-5): DTGVSQNPRHKITKRGQNVTFRCDPISEHNRLYWYRQTLGQGPEFLTYFQNEAQLEKSRLLSDRFSAERPKGSFSTLEIQRTEQGDSAMYLCASSLGQGSRRQETQYFGPGTRLLVL.